A single sample gave rise to the 27 T cell receptor beta chains below, sequenced in a study of T-cell reconstitution after alpha-beta-depleted transplantation in children. Regarding the study as a whole: The authors attributed T-cell counts and diversity one year after transplant mostly to newly produced T cells.

The authors prepared the TCRbeta library with unique molecular identifiers. TCRdb re-derived calls from the PCR reads in MiXCR, one entry per CDR3 protein. Found here are around 270,000 distinct CDR3 sequences, 7.5% to 9% of them singletons; the top ten hold approximately 9.6%. Which antigens these TCRs recognize remains unknown. The source was peripheral blood, collected 360 days after TCRalphabeta/CD19-depleted stem cell transplant. The receptors derive from a female patient aged 2-9 years who had a stem cell transplant for Fanconi anemia, so the T cells may come from the graft donor.

There are many counts of this clonotype. V gene TRBV4-3 combines with J gene TRBJ2-1, with TRBD1 identical over 7 bases. V gave up 1 base and J gave up 2 bases; unmatched junction bases: 2. Germline V lookup: CDR1 LGHNA, CDR2 YSLEER. This CDR3 comprises 15 residues. CDR3 DNA: TGCGCCAGCAGCCAAGCGGGACAGACCTACAATGAGCAGTTCTTC. It codes for CASSQAGQTYNEQFF.

This clonotype showed up just a few times. The chain is built from TRBV7-2 and TRBJ2-7, with D possibly being TRBD2 (5 bases). V gave up 5 bases and J gave up 2 bases, with 10 bases separating them. Germline CDR1 is SGHTA and CDR2 is FQGNSA. The CDR3 is made up of 13 amino acids. CDR3 amino acids: CASSLTAAYEQYV. CDR3 sequence (DNA): TGTGCCAGCAGCCTTACAGCGGCCTACGAGCAGTACGTC.

Details on this clonotype: This sequence may be a read error, since a much larger clone differs from it by one base. The chain is built from TRBV20-1 and TRBJ2-3; 12 nucleotides match TRBD2. CDR1 is DFQATT and CDR2 is SNEGSKA in the germline V gene (reference sequence). The CDR3 covers 14 residues. As DNA, the CDR3 is TGCAGTGCCTACCTAGCGGGGGGGCCTTATACGCAGTTTTTT. Translation gives CSAYLAGGPYTQFF.

This clonotype was seen ten or more times. The chain uses TRBV3-1 and TRBJ2-1; 10 bases map to TRBD2. The CDR3 is 16 amino acids. Germline values: CDR1 LGHDT, CDR2 YNNKEL (reference sequence). V lost 5 bases to trimming and J lost 7 bases; unmatched junction nucleotides: 11. CDR3 region: CASSKTIAGGFNEQFF. In DNA form, the CDR3 reads TGTGCCAGCAGCAAGACGATAGCGGGGGGATTTAATGAGCAGTTCTTC.

The table lists this clonotype with many counts. The chain couples TRBV5-1 to TRBJ1-1; a possible D gene is TRBD1 (5 bases). Germline lookup yields CDR1 SGHRS and CDR2 YFSETQ. There are 14 residues in the CDR3. V was trimmed by 4 bases and J by 0 bases, leaving 10 bases between them. Here the CDR3 reads CASSTQGMNTEAFF. The CDR3 DNA is TGCGCCAGCAGCACCCAGGGAATGAACACTGAAGCTTTCTTT. Full variable domain (outside the CDR3, taken from reference TRBV5-1 and TRBJ1-1): KAGVTQTPRYLIKTRGQQVTLSCSPISGHRSVSWYQQTPGQGLQFLFEYFSETQRNKGNFPGRFSGRQFSNSRSEMNVSTLELGDSALYLCASSTQGMNTEAFFGQGTRLTVV.

This clonotype was observed at least ten times. CDR3 DNA sequence: TGTGCCAGCAGTTACTCGATAAGGACTAGCGGCTACAATGAGCAGTTCTTC. This translates into CASSYSIRTSGYNEQFF. This chain uses TRBV6-5 with TRBJ2-1; 10 nucleotides match TRBD2. There are 17 residues in the CDR3. The V and J ends lost 0 bases and 3 bases, in that order; junction bases with no gene match: 5. CDR1 is MNHEY, CDR2 SVGAGI, per germline.

The chain has TRBV4-2 and TRBJ1-4; D may be TRBD1 (6 bases). Germline values: CDR1 LGHNA, CDR2 YNFKEQ. This CDR3 has 19 residues. V was cut by 1 base and J by 3 bases, with 21 bases left in between. CDR3 region: CASSQGPQGPDGSNEKLFF. In DNA form, the CDR3 reads TGTGCCAGCAGCCAAGGGCCACAGGGTCCCGACGGTTCTAATGAAAAACTGTTTTTT.

The J gene is TRBJ2-7, the V gene TRBV11-2, with D perhaps TRBD1 (6 bases). CDR1 is SGHAT, CDR2 FQNNGV, per germline. CDR3 length equals 14 residues. Deletions cut 7 bases from V and 6 bases from J, with 19 bases between. CDR3 amino acids: CASTFGQIRSEQYF. The CDR3 coding sequence is TGTGCCAGCACCTTTGGACAGATTCGGTCCGAGCAGTACTTC.

Only one count was recorded for this clonotype. The chain has TRBV7-6 and TRBJ2-2, with TRBD1 identical over 9 bases. The V gene's germline CDR1 is SGHVS and CDR2 FNYEAQ. V lost 1 base, J lost 5 bases, and 5 bases stayed unmatched. This CDR3 region has 16 residues. In DNA, the CDR3 is TGTGCCAGCAGCTTAGTGGCGGGACAGGGTACCGGGGAGCTGTTTTTT. Protein sequence: CASSLVAGQGTGELFF.

This clonotype was observed many times. The chain is built from TRBV28 and TRBJ1-2; TRBD1 aligns across 9 bases. With V trimmed by 2 bases and J by 4 bases, 2 bases remained unmatched. CDR3 length: 14 amino acids. Germline V gene sequence: CDR1 MDHEN, CDR2 SYDVKM. CDR3 sequence (DNA): TGTGCCAGCAGTTTAACAGGGGGCGCCTATGGCTACACCTTC. Amino acids: CASSLTGGAYGYTF.

This clonotype has at least ten counts. The chain carries TRBV20-1 and TRBJ2-1; D might be TRBD1 (6 bases). The length of the CDR3 is 16 residues. V was pared by 2 bases and J by 7 bases, with 21 bases between. Germline V gene data show CDR1 as DFQATT and CDR2 as SNEGSKA (reference sequence). The CDR3 DNA reads TGCAGTGCTAGAAACTCAGGGCAGGGGCGATTAAATGAGCAGTTCTTC. It yields the protein CSARNSGQGRLNEQFF.

This clonotype was counted between two and nine times. The gene calls are TRBV13 and TRBJ2-1; D remains ambiguous. This CDR3 has 12 amino acids. Trimming left V 4 bases short and J 5 bases short, with 6 bases between. CDR1 and CDR2 (germline): PRHDT, FYEKMQ (reference sequence). Here the CDR3 reads CASSSRDNEQFF. In nucleotides, the CDR3 is TGTGCCAGCAGCTCCAGAGACAATGAGCAGTTCTTC.

This clonotype was detected a few times. V and J are TRBV4-1 and TRBJ2-3; 16 bases fit TRBD2. Trimming cost V 0 bases and J 7 bases; bases outside gene matches: 7. The CDR3 runs 18 residues. Germline-derived CDR1 and CDR2 are MGHRA and YSYEKL. CDR3 DNA: TGCGCCAGCAGCCAAGATTTGGGACTAGCGGGAGGGGGGAATACGCAGTATTTT. It specifies CASSQDLGLAGGGNTQYF.

This clonotype was seen more than once but under ten times. The genes are TRBV20-1 and TRBJ2-3; D may correspond to TRBD1 or TRBD2 (7 bases each). Trimming took 3 bases from V and 4 from J, leaving 20 bases between them. The CDR3 is 16 residues long. Germline assignment: CDR1 DFQATT and CDR2 SNEGSKA (reference sequence). CDR3 DNA: TGCAGTGCTAGGGCAGATCAGGGGGGGATATCAGATACGCAGTATTTT. It specifies CSARADQGGISDTQYF.

This clonotype was recorded many times. This chain connects TRBV25-1 to TRBJ2-2, with D uncertain. Germline CDR1 reads MGHDK; CDR2 reads SYGVNS. The length of the CDR3 is 10 residues. V lost 8 bases to trimming and J lost 5 bases, with 3 bases between them. The CDR3 DNA reads as TGTGCCAGCGGTACCGGGGAGCTGTTTTTT. The encoded protein is CASGTGELFF. Drawing the rest from reference TRBV25-1 and TRBJ2-2, the complete variable domain is EADIYQTPRYLVIGTGKKITLECSQTMGHDKMYWYQQDPGMELHLIHYSYGVNSTEKGDLSSESTVSRIRTEHFPLTLESARPSHTSQYLCASGTGELFFGEGSRLTVL.

This clonotype has ten or more counts. This chain uses TRBV11-2 with TRBJ2-1, with 10 bases matching TRBD2. The junction had 4 bases not matched to a gene; V was cut back by 1 base and J by 7 bases. This CDR3 is built from 15 residues. Germline CDR1 is SGHAT and CDR2 is FQNNGV. CDR3 region: CASSLGTSGHNEQFF. CDR3 nucleotides: TGTGCCAGCAGCTTAGGGACTAGCGGACATAATGAGCAGTTCTTC.

This clonotype was found a few times. The chain has TRBV11-2 and TRBJ2-1, with 8 bases that match TRBD1. Germline V lookup: CDR1 SGHAT, CDR2 FQNNGV. V shed 3 bases and J 8 bases; nucleotides not matched to a gene: 9. This CDR3 contains 15 residues. CDR3 region: CASSFDRGSVDEQFF. The CDR3 DNA reads as TGTGCCAGCAGCTTCGACAGGGGAAGCGTCGATGAGCAGTTCTTC.

This clonotype was found many times. This chain connects TRBV2 to TRBJ2-7; TRBD1 or TRBD2 may be the D gene (5 bases each). Germline CDR1 reads SNHLY; CDR2 reads FYNNEI. This CDR3 comprises 13 residues. With 5 bases removed from V and 2 bases from J, the gap between germline ends came to 10 bases. The CDR3 sequence: CASSRDGPYEQYF. In DNA, the CDR3 is TGTGCCAGCAGTAGGGACGGACCCTACGAGCAGTACTTC. The variable domain in full, with the rest retrieved from reference TRBV2 and TRBJ2-7, is EPEVTQTPSHQVTQMGQEVILRCVPISNHLYFYWYRQILGQKVEFLVSFYNNEISEKSEIFDDQFSVERPDGSNFTLKIRSTKLEDSAMYFCASSRDGPYEQYFGPGTRLTVT.

This clonotype was seen repeatedly, ten times or more. CDR3 in amino acids: CASSSARGSGANVLTF. CDR3 in DNA: TGTGCCAGCAGCTCCGCCCGCGGCTCTGGGGCCAACGTCCTGACTTTC. J is TRBJ2-6 and V is TRBV6-5; the D is unclear. The CDR3 runs 16 residues. The V gene lost 6 bases and the J gene lost 0 bases, with 12 bases spanning the gap. CDR1 MNHEY and CDR2 SVGAGI come from the germline V gene.

This clonotype was counted only a few times. The rearrangement uses TRBV5-1 and TRBJ2-5; 8 bases fit TRBD1. V trimming: 0 bases; J trimming: 6 bases; junction bases outside the gene matches: 4. The CDR3 totals 14 residues. CDR1 and CDR2 (germline): SGHRS, YFSETQ. The CDR3 here is CASSLAGGMQTQYF. The CDR3 nucleotides are TGCGCCAGCAGCTTGGCAGGGGGCATGCAGACCCAGTACTTC.

This clonotype was counted many times. The V and J genes are TRBV18 and TRBJ2-5; D not resolved. The CDR3 runs 12 residues. The germline CDR1 and CDR2 sequences are KGHSH and LQKENI. V gave up 2 bases and J gave up 4 bases, with 5 bases separating them. The CDR3 nucleotides read TGTGCCAGCTCACCAAGTAGAGAGACCCAGTACTTC. This gives the protein CASSPSRETQYF.

This clonotype was seen more than once but under ten times. The chain has TRBV5-5 and TRBJ2-2, with a possible D match to TRBD2 (6 bases). This CDR3 has 16 residues. Germline V gene data show CDR1 as SGHKS and CDR2 as YYEKEE (reference sequence). Trimming cost V 0 bases and J 0 bases, with 9 bases left between them. The CDR3 nucleotides are TGTGCCAGCAGCTTGGATCCGGGGGCGAACACCGGGGAGCTGTTTTTT. It translates to CASSLDPGANTGELFF.

The chain carries TRBV14 and TRBJ2-7, with D perhaps given as TRBD1 or TRBD2 (5 bases each). The CDR3 extends over 21 amino acids. V shed 0 bases and J shed 2 bases, with 29 bases lying between them. From germline, CDR1 is SGHDN and CDR2 FVKESK. As DNA, the CDR3 is TGTGCCAGCAGCCAAGATTCTGCGCTTAATTCCGGGGCCTTACCTGCCTACGAGCAGTACTTC. Translated, it gives CASSQDSALNSGALPAYEQYF.

This clonotype has at least ten counts. This chain uses TRBV10-3 with TRBJ2-7; D may be TRBD2 (6 bases). Germline V gene data show CDR1 as ENHRY and CDR2 as SYGVKD. Trimming pared 0 bases from V and 0 bases from J, leaving 12 bases between. The CDR3 loop spans 16 amino acids. The CDR3 DNA is TGTGCCATCAGTGAGTCCGGGACTCGAAGCTCCTACGAGCAGTACTTC. Encoded protein: CAISESGTRSSYEQYF.

This clonotype showed up just a few times. The chain has TRBV3-1 and TRBJ2-5; 9 bases match TRBD1. CDR3 size: 16 residues. Trimming at V came to 2 bases and at J to 1 base, leaving 5 bases not matched to a gene. CDR1 and CDR2 (germline): LGHDT, YNNKEL (reference sequence). The CDR3 here is CASSQRDRALQETQYF. CDR3 coding DNA: TGTGCCAGCAGCCAAAGGGACAGGGCACTCCAAGAGACCCAGTACTTC.

This clonotype was counted a single time. The V call is TRBV11-2, the J call TRBJ1-1; D is possibly TRBD1 (6 bases). The germline gives CDR1 SGHAT, CDR2 FQNNGV. The CDR3 loop spans 15 amino acids. V was cut by 4 bases and J by 11 bases, with 23 bases left in between. DNA for the CDR3: TGTGCCAGCAGCTATAATAGGGAGGGGGTGAAGGGGGCTTTCTTT. Encoded protein: CASSYNREGVKGAFF.

In regard to this clonotype: Given a much more abundant clone one base away, this may be a read error. This chain links TRBV11-1 with TRBJ2-3, with D perhaps matching TRBD2 (7 bases). Germline CDR1 SGHAT, CDR2 FQDESV (reference sequence). This CDR3 region has 17 residues. CDR3 protein: CASSFPRGAIGTDTQDF. The CDR3 nucleotides read TGTGCCAGCAGCTTTCCCCGGGGGGCAATCGGCACAGATACGCAGGATTTT. The variable domain in full, with the rest retrieved from reference TRBV11-1 and TRBJ2-3, is EAEVAQSPRYKITEKSQAVAFWCDPISGHATLYWYRQILGQGPELLVQFQDESVVDDSQLPKDRFSAERLKGVDSTLKIQPAELGDSAMYLCASSFPRGAIGTDTQDFGPGTRLTVL.